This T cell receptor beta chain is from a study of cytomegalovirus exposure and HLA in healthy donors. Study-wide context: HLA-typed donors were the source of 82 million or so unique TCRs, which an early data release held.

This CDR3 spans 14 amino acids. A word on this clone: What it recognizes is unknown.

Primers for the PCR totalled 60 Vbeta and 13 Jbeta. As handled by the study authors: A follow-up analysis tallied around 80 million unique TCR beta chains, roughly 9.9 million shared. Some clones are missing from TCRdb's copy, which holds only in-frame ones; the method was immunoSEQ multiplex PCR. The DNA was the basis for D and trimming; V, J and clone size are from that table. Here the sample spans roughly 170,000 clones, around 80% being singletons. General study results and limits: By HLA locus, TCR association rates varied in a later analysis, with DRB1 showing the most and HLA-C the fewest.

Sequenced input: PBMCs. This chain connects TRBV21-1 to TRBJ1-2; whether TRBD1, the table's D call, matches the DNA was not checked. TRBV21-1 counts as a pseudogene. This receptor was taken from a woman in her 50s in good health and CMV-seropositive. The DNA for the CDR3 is TGTGCCAGCAGCAAAGGGACAATGGTCTATGGCTACACCTTC. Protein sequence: CASSKGTMVYGYTF.